The next 27 T cell receptor beta chains were all read from a single sample in a study of cytomegalovirus exposure and HLA in healthy donors. Researchers ran the PCR with 60 Vbeta and 13 Jbeta primers. The protocol was immunoSEQ multiplex PCR, while the TCRdb copy is restricted to in-frame clones and leaves out a portion. The sample carries about 130,000 clones, around 75% recorded once. The sequencing input was PBMCs. The receptors shown here come from a man aged 25-40 years in good health and CMV-seronegative.

This clone was picked up a small number of times. The V gene is TRBV6-1, the J gene TRBJ2-7; D gene unclear. The CDR3 loop spans 13 amino acids. Germline V lookup: CDR1 MNHNS, CDR2 SASEGT. V was trimmed by 4 bases and J by 2 bases, leaving 9 bases between them. This chain's CDR3 is CASSGNLAYEQYF. CDR3 nucleotides: TGTGCCAGCAGTGGAAACTTAGCCTACGAGCAGTACTTC.

The J gene is TRBJ2-7, the V gene TRBV5-1, with 8 bases fitting TRBD1. The CDR3 extends over 14 amino acids. Trimming at V came to 1 base and at J to 3 bases, leaving 3 bases not matched to a gene. The germline CDR1 and CDR2 sequences are SGHRS and YFSETQ. The CDR3 DNA reads TGCGCCAGCAGCTTGCATACAGGGGGCTACGAGCAGTACTTC. Amino acids: CASSLHTGGYEQYF.

This clone has more than one count but fewer than ten. The chain joins TRBV30 to TRBJ2-3; 7 bases are a match to TRBD1. J gave up 10 bases and V 3 bases, and 7 bases lay outside the gene matches. The CDR3 is 12 residues long. Germline values: CDR1 GTSNPN, CDR2 SVGIG (reference sequence). The CDR3 DNA reads TGTGCCTGGAGCCCCACAGGGGTTGCGCAGTATTTT. Its protein is CAWSPTGVAQYF. Full variable domain (remainder filled in from reference TRBV30 and TRBJ2-3): SQTIHQWPATLVQPVGSPLSLECTVEGTSNPNLYWYRQAAGRGLQLLFYSVGIGQISSEVPQNLSASRPQDRQFILSSKKLLLSDSGFYLCAWSPTGVAQYFGPGTRLTVL.

The sample holds one count of this clone. The chain links TRBV18 to TRBJ2-7; TRBD2 matches 8 bases. The CDR3 is 15 amino acids. With 3 bases clipped from V and 4 bases from J, the junction kept 8 bases outside the gene matches. Germline CDR1 and CDR2: KGHSH and LQKENI. The CDR3 DNA sequence: TGTGCCAGCTCACCCCAGGCGGGGGGCTCTTACGAGCAGTACTTC. This gives the protein CASSPQAGGSYEQYF.

The V gene is TRBV10-3, the J gene TRBJ2-5; tentatively, D is TRBD1 (5 bases). The CDR3 sequence is 11 residues long. The V and J ends lost 11 bases and 3 bases respectively, with 10 bases between them. The germline gives CDR1 ENHRY, CDR2 SYGVKD. This CDR3 is CAVRREETQYF. As DNA, the CDR3 is TGTGCCGTCCGCAGGGAAGAGACCCAGTACTTC.

The chain employs TRBV10-2 and TRBJ1-5, with D perhaps TRBD1 (5 bases). V was pared by 0 bases and J by 9 bases, with 12 bases between. Per germline, CDR1 WSHSY and CDR2 SAAADI. There are 14 residues in the CDR3. Here the CDR3 reads CASSESQGGLPQHF. The CDR3 nucleotides read TGCGCCAGCAGTGAGTCGCAGGGAGGTTTGCCCCAGCATTTT.

This clone was recorded a few times. This chain links TRBV7-9 with TRBJ2-7; 7 nucleotides align to TRBD2. The CDR3 is made up of 13 amino acids. From germline, CDR1 is SEHNR and CDR2 FQNEAQ (reference sequence). V was clipped by 4 bases and J by 4 bases; unmatched bases: 4. CDR3 in DNA: TGTGCCAGCAGCTCGCCGGGGGGTTACGAGCAGTACTTC. Its translation: CASSSPGGYEQYF.

The rearrangement uses TRBV2 and TRBJ1-2; 10 nucleotides match TRBD1. Germline assignment: CDR1 SNHLY and CDR2 FYNNEI. The trim removed 5 bases at V and 4 bases at J, leaving 10 bases unmatched. CDR3 length: 16 amino acids. Written as DNA, the CDR3 is TGTGCCAGCAGTCCGGACAGGGGGGATTCTTTCTATGGCTACACCTTC. As protein: CASSPDRGDSFYGYTF.

This clone was counted only a few times. The chain uses TRBV5-4 and TRBJ2-1; D possibly corresponds to TRBD2 (5 bases). V lost 4 bases and J 1 base, leaving 15 bases between the germline ends. The CDR3 has 16 amino acids. CDR1 and CDR2 from the germline V gene are SGHNT and YYREEE (reference sequence). The CDR3 DNA reads TGTGCCAGCAGCCACGACCGGGTAGCGTCCTACAATGAGCAGTTCTTC. Its translation: CASSHDRVASYNEQFF.

A few counts support this clone. The chain employs TRBV6-1 and TRBJ2-5; TRBD2 agrees at 9 bases. The DNA end is more similar to TRBJ2-7, so the J call may be wrong. CDR3 size: 15 residues. Germline CDR1 MNHNS, CDR2 SASEGT. The CDR3 sequence is CASSEASGSSYEQYF. The DNA for the CDR3 is TGTGCCAGCAGTGAAGCTAGCGGGAGCTCCTACGAGCAGTACTTC.

V and J are TRBV7-3 and TRBJ2-7; 11 bases line up with TRBD2. The V gene's germline CDR1 is SGHTA and CDR2 FQGTGA. After removal of 6 bases from V and 5 bases from J, the junction contained 9 bases not matched to a gene. The CDR3 runs to 15 residues. The CDR3 sequence is CASSPRLAGRDEQYF. CDR3 coding DNA: TGTGCCAGCAGTCCGCGACTAGCGGGACGTGACGAGCAGTACTTC.

This chain joins TRBV6-6 and TRBJ2-3; D is perhaps TRBD2 (5 bases). The V end lost 3 bases, the J end lost 2 bases, and 15 bases lay between the germline ends. Germline lookup yields CDR1 MNHNY and CDR2 SVGAGI (reference sequence). This CDR3 is built from 16 residues. The CDR3 sequence is CASSYSATRYTDTQYF. In DNA, the CDR3 is TGTGCCAGCAGTTATTCAGCTACTAGATACACAGATACGCAGTATTTT.

The chain carries TRBV4-2 and TRBJ2-4; 9 nucleotides agree with TRBD1. In germline, CDR1 is LGHNA, CDR2 YNFKEQ. The CDR3 extends over 16 amino acids. The J segment lost 3 bases and the V segment lost 1 base, leaving 4 bases of the junction unmatched. CDR3 region: CASSQGTTGGKNIQYF. As DNA, the CDR3 is TGTGCCAGCAGCCAAGGGACGACAGGGGGCAAAAACATTCAGTACTTC.

This chain uses TRBV6-5 with TRBJ2-3; possibly TRBD2 for D (6 bases). The CDR3 loop spans 12 amino acids. The germline V gene has CDR1 MNHEY and CDR2 SVGAGI. CDR3 residues: CCVRGTTDTQYF. CDR3 nucleotides: TGTTGCGTACGGGGGACCACAGATACGCAGTATTTT.

V gene TRBV7-9 combines with J gene TRBJ1-2; TRBD1 matches 8 bases. CDR1 SEHNR and CDR2 FQNEAQ come from the germline V gene (reference sequence). This CDR3 is 13 amino acids long. The trim removed 5 bases at V and 6 bases at J, leaving 5 bases unmatched. The DNA for the CDR3 is TGTGCCAGCAGCAGGACAGGGACGGATGGCTACACCTTC. Translating it yields CASSRTGTDGYTF.

V usage is TRBV7-6 and J usage is TRBJ2-7, with 9 bases fitting TRBD2. This CDR3 is 15 amino acids long. Germline loops: CDR1 SGHVS, CDR2 FNYEAQ. V lost 5 bases, J lost 2 bases, and 7 bases stayed unmatched. The chain's CDR3 is CASSKGSGSPYEQYF. The CDR3 DNA reads as TGTGCCAGCAGCAAAGGTAGCGGGAGCCCCTACGAGCAGTACTTC. Full variable domain (missing parts from reference TRBV7-6 and TRBJ2-7): GAGVSQSPRYKVTKRGQDVALRCDPISGHVSLYWYRQALGQGPEFLTYFNYEAQQDKSGLPNDRFSAERPEGSISTLTIQRTEQRDSAMYRCASSKGSGSPYEQYFGPGTRLTVT.

The rearrangement uses TRBV7-8 and TRBJ1-5; 7 nucleotides agree with TRBD1. The CDR3 totals 16 residues. Unmatched junction bases numbered 11, after V lost 4 bases and J lost 5 bases. Germline V gene data show CDR1 as SGHVS and CDR2 as FQNEAQ. CDR3 in DNA: TGTGCCAGCAGCTCCCCGACAGGGCTCCCAGATCAGCCCCAGCATTTT. The encoded protein is CASSSPTGLPDQPQHF.

This chain links TRBV28 with TRBJ2-1; 7 nucleotides line up with TRBD1. Germline V gives CDR1 MDHEN, CDR2 SYDVKM. The CDR3 length is 16 residues. V shed 4 bases and J 2 bases; nucleotides not matched to a gene: 8. The CDR3 reads CASSSRQGSAYNEQFF. CDR3 bases: TGTGCCAGCAGTTCAAGACAGGGTTCCGCCTACAATGAGCAGTTCTTC.

The chain carries TRBV13 and TRBJ2-7, with 9 bases that match TRBD2. The germline V gene has CDR1 PRHDT and CDR2 FYEKMQ (reference sequence). After removal of 6 bases from V and 2 bases from J, the junction contained 5 bases not matched to a gene. The CDR3 consists of 14 residues. CDR3 sequence (DNA): TGTGCCAGCAGATCGACTAGCGGAACCTACGAGCAGTACTTC. It encodes CASRSTSGTYEQYF.

J is TRBJ1-6 and V is TRBV19; a possible D gene is TRBD1 (5 bases). This CDR3 has 17 residues. Germline values: CDR1 LNHDA, CDR2 SQIVND (reference sequence). Trimming pared 7 bases from V and 2 bases from J, leaving 18 bases between. The CDR3 DNA is TGTGCCAGTATGGAAAGCGGGGCACGGGCCTATAATTCACCCCTCCACTTT. Translated: CASMESGARAYNSPLHF.

The gene calls are TRBV27 and TRBJ1-5; TRBD1 matches 10 bases. The CDR3 has 13 amino acids. Looked up from germline, CDR1 is MNHEY and CDR2 is SMNVEV (reference sequence). Trimming took 4 bases from V and 6 from J; bases not matched to a gene: 0. CDR3 sequence (DNA): TGTGCCAGCAGTTGGGACAGGGGTCAGCCCCAGCATTTT. Protein product: CASSWDRGQPQHF.

The rearrangement joins TRBV30 to TRBJ2-5, with 10 nucleotides matching TRBD2. The CDR3 has 13 amino acids. Germline V CDR1 and CDR2: GTSNPN, SVGIG (reference sequence). Trimming took 4 bases from V and 5 from J; bases not matched to a gene: 4. The CDR3 here is CAWTSGGRETQYF. CDR3 bases: TGTGCCTGGACTAGCGGGGGACGGGAGACCCAGTACTTC.

The genes are TRBV9 and TRBJ1-2; 7 bases are shared with TRBD1. Per the germline V gene, CDR1 is SGDLS and CDR2 is YYNGEE. This CDR3 contains 14 residues. J lost 5 bases, V lost 4 bases, and 8 bases had no gene match. CDR3 DNA sequence: TGTGCCAGCAGCCCACAATCGACAGGGTATGGCTACACCTTC. Translated, it gives CASSPQSTGYGYTF.

The sample holds a few counts of this clone. The CDR3 spells CASSYRQGAYEQYF. The CDR3 coding sequence is TGTGCCAGCAGCTACCGACAGGGGGCCTACGAGCAGTACTTC. The chain uses TRBV7-6 and TRBJ2-7, with TRBD1 matching over 9 bases. V lost 4 bases to trimming and J lost 2 bases; unmatched junction nucleotides: 3. Germline V gene sequence: CDR1 SGHVS, CDR2 FNYEAQ. The CDR3 is 14 amino acids. Complete variable domain (other parts from reference TRBV7-6 and TRBJ2-7): GAGVSQSPRYKVTKRGQDVALRCDPISGHVSLYWYRQALGQGPEFLTYFNYEAQQDKSGLPNDRFSAERPEGSISTLTIQRTEQRDSAMYRCASSYRQGAYEQYFGPGTRLTVT.

V gene TRBV30 combines with J gene TRBJ2-1, with 14 bases fitting TRBD2. Germline V CDR1 and CDR2: GTSNPN, SVGIG (reference sequence). The CDR3 has 18 amino acids. V shed 8 bases, J shed 2 bases, and the junction held 14 bases outside the gene matches. The DNA of the CDR3 is TGTGCCGGGCGAACGACTAGCGGGAGGGCCCGAACCTACAATGAGCAGTTCTTC. Protein: CAGRTTSGRARTYNEQFF.

The chain has TRBV28 and TRBJ1-1, with TRBD1 as a possible D gene (5 bases). Germline loops: CDR1 MDHEN, CDR2 SYDVKM. V lost 2 bases to trimming and J lost 3 bases, with 16 bases between them. The CDR3 runs 16 residues. The CDR3 region is CASSLRSGGGHTEAFF. For the CDR3, the DNA is TGTGCCAGCAGTTTACGGTCCGGGGGTGGTCACACTGAAGCTTTCTTT.

This clone was detected a few times. The J gene is TRBJ1-1, the V gene TRBV4-2; tentative D call: TRBD1 (5 bases). Germline CDR1 is LGHNA and CDR2 is YNFKEQ. The length of the CDR3 is 14 residues. Trimming removed 6 bases from V and 0 bases from J, with 11 bases in between. In DNA, the CDR3 is TGTGCCAGCAGTAACGGACAACTGAACACTGAAGCTTTCTTT. It specifies CASSNGQLNTEAFF.